The rows below give T cell receptor beta chains drawn from one sample of a study of identifying expanded T cells in peripheral blood. Repertoires were generated with immunoSEQ multiplex PCR, while TCRdb's copy carries only in-frame clones and drops some. The sample includes approximately 130,000 clones, around four fifths seen only once; the top ten take approximately 3%. Sequenced sample: blood. The receptors stem from a person aged 18 to 70 in good health. CDR3s include the opening cysteine and the closing phenylalanine or tryptophan.

v_call	cdr3_aa
TRBV14	CASSHGGTGAGNTIYF
TRBV7-9	CASSRSGTAAYEQYF
TRBV5-6	CASSAGAYEQYF
TRBV7-6	CASSLAPTQNTEAFF
TRBV30	CAWSLGTGNQPQHF
TRBV2	CASGQGSYEQYF
TRBV5-1	CASSLRTGPSYGYTF
TRBV5-6	CASSTWGGGYTF
TRBV4-3	CASSPLDSYNEQFF
TRBV4-2	CASSLVLQGNTEAFF
TRBV19	CASSKSRGDRVYNEQFF
TRBV5-4	CASSPLGGGFNTGELFF
TRBV6-5	CASSADRAKANEQFF
TRBV30	CAWTFPGTAGNQPQHF
TRBV18	CASSHTRRGLSTDTQYF
TRBV6-5	CASLPSRGYNEQFF
TRBV27	CASSRRDGAGEQYF
TRBV11-2	CASSQPRGVQETQYF
TRBV11-2	CASSLVGTYNSPLHF
TRBV7-8	CASSTRTGPVGYTF
TRBV10-1	CASSPTGGRGWNEQFF
TRBV9	CASSVDPGRGEKLFF
TRBV25-1	CATPGHVYSNQPQHF
TRBV30	CAGGGYSPLHF
TRBV27	CASSWQGTWKLFF
TRBV29-1	CSVGQGYNQPQHF
TRBV19	CASSMGPNQETQYF
TRBV11-2	CASSRGQLNEKLFF
TRBV27	CASSLSFGRGLYEQYF
TRBV28	CASSLGLFTEAFF
TRBV7-9	CASGTYNQPQHF
TRBV2	CASSRGQGETQYF
TRBV9	CASSAGAGAEKLFF
TRBV2	CASSDLGAGSNSPLHF
TRBV5-5	CASKLSGGEQYF
TRBV7-3	CASSFEGQPWDEQFF
TRBV18	CASSPGREQPQHF
TRBV6-5	CAVWSDRGNTIYF
TRBV5-1	CASSLLAGGYEQYF
TRBV11-2	CASSLVRGRGGYGYTF
TRBV5-4	CASSTQGGRAKDTQYF
TRBV25-1	CASSEWGRAYEQYF
TRBV6-5	CASRRDGHSNQPQHF
TRBV19	CASSMSQGGTGELFF
TRBV5-1	CASSLTPTENYGYTF
TRBV2	CASIREEGPLQETQYF
TRBV10-3	CAISESRLASSYNEQFF
TRBV18	CASSPVVRGDGYTF